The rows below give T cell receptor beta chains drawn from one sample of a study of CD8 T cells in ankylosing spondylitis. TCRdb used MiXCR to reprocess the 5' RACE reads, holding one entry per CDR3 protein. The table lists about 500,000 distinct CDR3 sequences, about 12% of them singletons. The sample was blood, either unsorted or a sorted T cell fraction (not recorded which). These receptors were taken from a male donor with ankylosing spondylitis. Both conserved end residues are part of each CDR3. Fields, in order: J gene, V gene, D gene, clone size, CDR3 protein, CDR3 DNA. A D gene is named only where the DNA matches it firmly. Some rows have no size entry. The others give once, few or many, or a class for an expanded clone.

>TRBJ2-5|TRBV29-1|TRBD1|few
CSVLQGASPQETQYF
TGCAGCGTGCTACAGGGGGCCTCACCTCAAGAGACCCAGTACTTC
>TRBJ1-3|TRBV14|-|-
CASSKLLSVSGNTIYF
TGTGCCAGCAGCAAACTCTTATCAGTCTCTGGAAACACCATATATTTT
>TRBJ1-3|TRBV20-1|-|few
CSARDLTVSGNTIYF
TGCAGTGCTAGAGATCTAACAGTCTCTGGAAACACCATATATTTT
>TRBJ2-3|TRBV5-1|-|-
CASRRNPGQAGGDTQYF
TGCGCCAGCAGAAGAAACCCTGGACAGGCCGGGGGAGATACGCAGTATTTT
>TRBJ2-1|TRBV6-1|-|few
CASSETRAEHYNEQFF
TGTGCCAGCAGTGAGACTAGGGCGGAGCATTACAATGAGCAGTTCTTC
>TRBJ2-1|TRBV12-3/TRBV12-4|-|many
CASSLVGGEQFF
TGTGCCAGCAGTTTAGTGGGGGGTGAGCAGTTCTTC
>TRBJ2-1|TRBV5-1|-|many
CASSPDRGNEQFF
TGCGCCAGCAGCCCCGACCGGGGGAATGAGCAGTTCTTC
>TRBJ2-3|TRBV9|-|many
CASSALHSTDTQYF
TGTGCCAGCAGCGCCCTTCACAGCACAGATACGCAGTATTTT
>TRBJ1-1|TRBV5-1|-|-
CASSLGGAGTGAFF
TGCGCCAGCAGCTTGGGGGGAGCGGGGACTGGAGCTTTCTTT
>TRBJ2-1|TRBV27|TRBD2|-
CASRTSGLSYNERFF
TGTGCCAGCAGGACTAGCGGCCTATCCTACAATGAGCGTTTCTTC
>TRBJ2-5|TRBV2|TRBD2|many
CASSALAGVVETQYF
TGTGCCAGCAGCGCTTTAGCGGGAGTCGTAGAGACCCAGTACTTC
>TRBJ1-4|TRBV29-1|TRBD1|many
CSALGQGGSNEKLFF
TGCAGCGCGCTGGGACAGGGAGGCAGTAATGAAAAACTGTTTTTT
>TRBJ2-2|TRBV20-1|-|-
CSARKGSAGETGELFF
TGCAGTGCTAGAAAAGGGTCGGCAGGGGAAACCGGGGAGCTGTTTTTT
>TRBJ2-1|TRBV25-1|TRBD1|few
CASSSNSRQGDYNEQFF
TGTGCCAGCAGTTCTAACTCTAGGCAGGGGGATTACAATGAGCAGTTCTTC
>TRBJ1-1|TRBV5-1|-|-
CASSPRPGQNTEAFF
TGCGCCAGCAGCCCGAGGCCGGGACAAAACACTGAAGCTTTCTTT
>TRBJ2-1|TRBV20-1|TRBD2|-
CSAIPGLDINEQFF
TGCAGTGCTATACCGGGACTAGATATCAATGAGCAGTTCTTC
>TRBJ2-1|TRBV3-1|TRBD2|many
CASSQVELAGYNEQFF
TGTGCCAGCAGCCAAGTAGAGCTAGCGGGATACAATGAGCAGTTCTTC
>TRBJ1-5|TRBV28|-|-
CASISRGTYSNQPQHF
TGTGCCAGCATTTCAAGGGGGACTTATAGCAATCAGCCCCAGCATTTT
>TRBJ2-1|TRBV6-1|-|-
CASSRQAYNEQFF
TGTGCCAGCAGTAGACAGGCCTACAATGAGCAGTTCTTC
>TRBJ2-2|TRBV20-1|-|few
CSARMEGAGELFF
TGCAGTGCTAGAATGGAGGGGGCCGGGGAGCTGTTTTTT
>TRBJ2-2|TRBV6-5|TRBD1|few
CASSFNRGDGELFF
TGTGCCAGCAGTTTTAACAGGGGTGACGGGGAGCTGTTTTTT
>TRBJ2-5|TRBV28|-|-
CACSLTGAGETQYF
TGTGCCTGCAGTTTAACGGGGGCAGGGGAGACCCAGTACTTC
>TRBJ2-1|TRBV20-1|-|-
CSAYVASVHEQFF
TGCAGTGCTTACGTGGCTAGCGTCCATGAGCAGTTCTTC
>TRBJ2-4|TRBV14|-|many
CASSQGGNNIQYF
TGTGCCAGCAGCCAAGGTGGCAATAACATTCAGTACTTC
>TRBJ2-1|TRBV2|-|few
CAGRDGGPYNEQFF
TGTGCCGGAAGGGACGGGGGCCCATACAATGAGCAGTTCTTC
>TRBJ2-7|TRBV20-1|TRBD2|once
CSARPLRGREGSYEQYF
TGCAGTGCTCGCCCCCTGCGGGGAAGGGAGGGCTCCTACGAGCAGTACTTC
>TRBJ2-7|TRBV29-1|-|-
CSGRGTTAEQYF
TGCAGCGGGAGAGGGACAACCGCCGAGCAGTACTTC
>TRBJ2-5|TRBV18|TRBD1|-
CASSPQTGEETQYF
TGTGCCAGCTCACCACAAACAGGGGAAGAGACCCAGTACTTC
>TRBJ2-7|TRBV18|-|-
CASSPLQPGTSYEQYF
TGTGCCAGCTCCCCCCTCCAACCCGGGACGTCCTACGAGCAGTACTTC
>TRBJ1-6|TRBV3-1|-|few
CASSQGVNPLHF
TGTGCCAGCAGCCAAGGGGTCAATCCCCTCCACTTT
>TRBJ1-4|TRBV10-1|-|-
CASSADSAPNEKLFF
TGCGCCAGCAGTGCCGACAGCGCGCCTAATGAAAAACTGTTTTTT
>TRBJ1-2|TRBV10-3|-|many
CAISESSGAGYGYTF
TGTGCCATCAGTGAGTCGTCGGGGGCGGGATATGGCTACACCTTC
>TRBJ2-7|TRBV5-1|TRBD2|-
CASSLLGTRGEQYF
TGCGCCAGCAGCTTGCTTGGGACTAGAGGCGAGCAGTACTTC
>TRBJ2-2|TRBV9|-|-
CASSVLIGSATGELFF
TGTGCCAGCAGCGTACTAATAGGGTCTGCCACCGGGGAGCTGTTTTTT
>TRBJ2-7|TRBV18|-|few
CATSWTSGYEQYF
TGTGCCACCTCCTGGACCTCGGGCTACGAGCAGTACTTC
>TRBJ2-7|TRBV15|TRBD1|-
CATSRARDRVYEQYF
TGTGCCACCAGCAGAGCCCGGGACAGGGTCTACGAGCAGTACTTC
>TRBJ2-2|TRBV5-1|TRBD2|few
CASSGGLAGVTGELFF
TGCGCCAGCAGCGGAGGGTTAGCGGGAGTCACCGGGGAGCTGTTTTTT
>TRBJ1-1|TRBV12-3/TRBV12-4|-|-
CASSFGAGLGTEAFF
TGTGCCAGCAGTTTTGGGGCAGGGTTGGGCACTGAAGCTTTCTTT
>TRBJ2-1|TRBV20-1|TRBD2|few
CSAREREDNEQFF
TGCAGTGCCCGTGAGCGGGAGGACAATGAGCAGTTCTTC
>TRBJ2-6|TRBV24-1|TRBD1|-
CATSGQGASLSGANVLTF
TGTGCCACCAGCGGACAGGGGGCGTCCCTCTCTGGGGCCAACGTCCTGACTTTC
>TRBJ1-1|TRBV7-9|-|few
CASSLQSFMNTEAFF
TGTGCCAGCAGCTTACAGTCATTCATGAACACTGAAGCTTTCTTT
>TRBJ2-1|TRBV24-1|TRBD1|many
CATAWDRNNEQFF
TGTGCCACCGCGTGGGACAGGAACAATGAGCAGTTCTTC
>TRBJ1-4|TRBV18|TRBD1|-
CASSPAGTGGEKLFF
TGTGCCAGCTCACCCGCCGGGACAGGGGGTGAAAAACTGTTTTTT
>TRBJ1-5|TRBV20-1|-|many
CSARVGEGSSNQPQHF
TGCAGTGCTAGAGTGGGTGAGGGATCTAGCAATCAGCCCCAGCATTTT
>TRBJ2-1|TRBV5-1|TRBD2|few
CASSPGPATSGSDEQFF
TGCGCCAGCAGCCCAGGCCCGGCTACTAGCGGGAGTGATGAGCAGTTCTTC
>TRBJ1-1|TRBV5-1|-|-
CASSLGGRENTEAFF
TGCGCCAGCAGCTTGGGTGGCAGGGAGAACACTGAAGCTTTCTTT
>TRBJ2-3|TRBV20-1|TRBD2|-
CSAIPSGRRSTDTQYF
TGCAGTGCTATCCCTAGCGGGAGACGGAGCACAGATACGCAGTATTTT
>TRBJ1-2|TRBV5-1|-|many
CASSLDLLGGYTF
TGCGCCAGCAGCCTGGACCTATTAGGTGGCTACACCTTC